This TCR beta chain was identified during a study of cytomegalovirus exposure and HLA in healthy donors. The study, taken as a whole, reports: Several of the most significant clusters were apparently associated with common viral pathogens in a later analysis.

Comment on this clone: Its antigen remains unidentified.

Primers: 60 Vbeta forward and 13 Jbeta reverse. Profiled with immunoSEQ multiplex PCR; TCRdb holds only in-frame clones, not every one. The sample lists about 150,000 clones, about four fifths occurring once. V was pared by 7 bases and J by 6 bases, with 17 bases between. CDR1 and CDR2 from the germline V gene are SGHRS and YFSETQ. The CDR3 runs 13 residues. Material for sequencing was PBMCs. The rearrangement joins TRBV5-1 to TRBJ2-7, with D perhaps matching TRBD2 (5 bases). The sequence was obtained from a middle-aged man in good health and CMV-seropositive. CDR3 in DNA: TGCGCCAGCCGGGGTGGTGGCACGGCCGAGCAGTACTTC. Translated, it gives CASRGGGTAEQYF.